This TCR beta chain was captured by sequencing in a study of T cells in Graves' hyperthyroidism and ophthalmopathy. CDR3 length: 13 amino acids. V was pared by 3 bases and J by 7 bases, with 10 bases between. CDR1 is SNHLY, CDR2 FYNNEI, per germline. Hyperthyroidism was newly diagnosed in patients aged 18 to 65 (duration under 2 months). Study findings and constraints: Researchers report that a 13 V-J model separated ophthalmopathy from stable hyperthyroidism.

Regions amplified from RNA transcripts were the TCR beta CDR3 regions. With the HTBI primer set, the TCR CDR3 went through a first round of RT-PCR. TCRdb independently ran MiXCR on the multiplex PCR reads; one entry per CDR3 protein. The sample holds some 460,000 distinct CDR3 sequences, more than 15% seen once. The table lists this clonotype with a few counts. Its specificity is not known. The chain has TRBV2 and TRBJ1-5; unclear D gene. This TCR came from a woman aged 18-29 years with Graves' hyperthyroidism. Sequences were obtained from blood. The chain's CDR3 is CASSDTWLQPQHF. The CDR3 region has the DNA TGTGCCAGCAGTGATACGTGGTTGCAGCCCCAGCATTTT.